One and the same sample provided the 5 T cell receptor beta chains below, sequenced in a study of response to subunit inactivated influenza vaccine. TCRdb fed the RT-PCR reads into MiXCR, producing one record per CDR3 protein. The data hold about 800,000 distinct CDR3 sequences, with around 21% observed a single time. The source material was PBMCs from blood, sampled 5 to 6 days after vaccination. Receptors were obtained from a man in his forties or fifties who received an inactivated influenza vaccine.

The chain uses TRBV9 and TRBJ2-3; D is unresolved. The germline V gene has CDR1 SGDLS and CDR2 YYNGEE. Trimming left V 1 base short and J 1 base short, with 13 bases between. The CDR3 consists of 16 residues. The CDR3 DNA is TGTGCCAGCAGCGTAATGGGTTCGGTCCGCACAGATACGCAGTATTTT. The encoded protein is CASSVMGSVRTDTQYF. Variable domain in full (rest from reference TRBV9 and TRBJ2-3): DSGVTQTPKHLITATGQRVTLRCSPRSGDLSVYWYQQSLDQGLQFLIQYYNGEERAKGNILERFSAQQFPDLHSELNLSSLELGDSALYFCASSVMGSVRTDTQYFGPGTRLTVL.

This clonotype was picked up a small number of times. The chain combines TRBV20-1 with TRBJ1-2; no definite D call. CDR1 DFQATT and CDR2 SNEGSKA come from the germline V gene (reference sequence). The CDR3 runs 13 residues. V was cut by 2 bases and J by 2 bases, with 9 bases left in between. CDR3 DNA sequence: TGCAGTGCTAGAAATCAGAAAAACTATGGCTACACCTTC. Translated: CSARNQKNYGYTF.

In its sample, this clonotype was seen a few times. The chain couples TRBV20-1 to TRBJ2-7, with TRBD2 matching over 7 bases. Trimming cost V 0 bases and J 0 bases; bases outside gene matches: 8. Germline CDR1 reads DFQATT; CDR2 reads SNEGSKA (reference sequence). This CDR3 is 16 amino acids long. The CDR3 spells CSARDLLRDYSYEQYF. The CDR3 DNA reads as TGCAGTGCTAGAGACCTTTTACGGGACTACTCCTACGAGCAGTACTTC.

CDR3 in amino acids: CASSEDRDAYEQYF. CDR3 DNA: TGTGCCAGCAGCGAGGACAGGGACGCCTACGAGCAGTACTTC. This sequence joins TRBV2 and TRBJ2-7, with TRBD1 identical over 8 bases. The CDR3 consists of 14 residues. J was trimmed by 2 bases and V by 6 bases; bases with no gene match: 6. Looked up from germline, CDR1 is SNHLY and CDR2 is FYNNEI.

The J gene is TRBJ2-1, the V gene TRBV13; D gene uncertain. The V gene's germline CDR1 is PRHDT and CDR2 FYEKMQ (reference sequence). This CDR3 contains 11 residues. V gave up 4 bases and J gave up 9 bases, with 7 bases separating them. CDR3 protein: CASSSVAEQFF. In DNA form, the CDR3 reads TGTGCCAGCAGCTCGGTGGCTGAGCAGTTCTTC.